These T cell receptor beta chains were read from a single sample in a study of T cell repertoires in cytomegalovirus infection. TCRdb independently ran MiXCR on the reads; one entry per CDR3 protein. The sample lists roughly 760,000 distinct CDR3 sequences, 35% occurring once. Material for sequencing was PBMCs. Every receptor here comes from a human donor in good health (CMV status not recorded). Some clones in this sample may be carry-over from other donors' samples. CDR3s include the opening cysteine and the closing phenylalanine or tryptophan.

j_call,v_call,cdr3_aa
TRBJ2-1,TRBV19,CASTTDRYNEQFF
TRBJ2-7,TRBV5-1,CASSTDGYEQYF
TRBJ1-5,TRBV19,CASSIAGADNQPQHF
TRBJ1-4,TRBV7-2,CASSFGPRPGTAGKLFF
TRBJ1-1,TRBV7-2,CASSGRTGNTEAFF
TRBJ2-6,TRBV5-1,CASSFGGINSGANVLTF
TRBJ2-3,TRBV7-6,CASSKRTGELTDTQYF
TRBJ1-1,TRBV4-2,CASSKRRLNTEAFF
TRBJ2-1,TRBV28,CASSAGTATYNEQFF
TRBJ1-1,TRBV7-2,CASSLELRPDTEAFF
TRBJ2-4,TRBV7-6,CASSAQDRGSDIQYF
TRBJ1-1,TRBV19,CASSPRTTTEAFF
TRBJ1-1,TRBV20-1,CSARKGAQNTEAFF
TRBJ2-7,TRBV30,CATKQGTYEQYF
TRBJ1-5,TRBV20-1,CSARVSNQPQHF
TRBJ1-4,TRBV7-2,CASSPGGSGDEKLFF
TRBJ2-3,TRBV4-1,CASSPIVGPTDTQYF
TRBJ1-2,TRBV19,CASSKLDAANYGYTF
TRBJ1-2,TRBV27,CASSSMDYGYTF
TRBJ1-1,TRBV5-5,CASSLEGAGTEAFF
TRBJ2-1,TRBV5-4,CASSLRTSLDNEQFF
TRBJ2-3,TRBV3-1,CASSPIAGGASDTQYF
TRBJ1-5,TRBV19,CASSTTGAGNQPQHF
TRBJ2-7,TRBV7-6,CASSLGSPDEQYF
TRBJ2-6,TRBV7-9,CASSQGPGSGANVLTF
TRBJ2-7,TRBV7-6,CARSSWGHLEQYF
TRBJ1-1,TRBV19,CASRRQINTEAFF
TRBJ2-7,TRBV14,CASSQERRGSHEQYF
TRBJ2-3,TRBV10-3,CAIGPNRDSKDTQYF
TRBJ2-3,TRBV7-8,CASSSAAGSTDTQYF
TRBJ1-2,TRBV11-2,CASSLMGQGGYTF